This note documents a single T cell receptor (beta chain) sequence. Its antigen is unidentified. A much bigger clone sits one base away, suggesting this may be a read error. The data were taken from a study of shared clonotypes between healthy human individuals. Study outcomes and limitations: What limited the represented genetic and exposure-history diversity was the small number of donors. Generation probability values for non-shared clonotypes were lower than those for clonotypes shared by all four donors.

Germline V gene lookup returns CDR1 MRHNA and CDR2 SNTAGT. CDR3 length equals 14 residues. With 6 bases clipped from V and 4 bases from J, the junction kept 4 bases outside the gene matches. The data were produced by immunoSEQ multiplex PCR, yet TCRdb's version contains in-frame clones alone and is incomplete. Among approximately 640,000 clones listed, approximately 75% were seen once. The V and J genes are TRBV6-4 and TRBJ1-1; 11 nucleotides align to TRBD1. The receptor was isolated from a woman in her thirties in good health. Sequencing used memory CD4+ T cells sorted from blood. Subset reported: CD45RA-negative fraction. The CDR3 loop reads CASSSGTGGTEAFF. The CDR3 DNA follows: TGTGCCAGCAGCTCCGGGACAGGGGGCACTGAAGCTTTCTTT.